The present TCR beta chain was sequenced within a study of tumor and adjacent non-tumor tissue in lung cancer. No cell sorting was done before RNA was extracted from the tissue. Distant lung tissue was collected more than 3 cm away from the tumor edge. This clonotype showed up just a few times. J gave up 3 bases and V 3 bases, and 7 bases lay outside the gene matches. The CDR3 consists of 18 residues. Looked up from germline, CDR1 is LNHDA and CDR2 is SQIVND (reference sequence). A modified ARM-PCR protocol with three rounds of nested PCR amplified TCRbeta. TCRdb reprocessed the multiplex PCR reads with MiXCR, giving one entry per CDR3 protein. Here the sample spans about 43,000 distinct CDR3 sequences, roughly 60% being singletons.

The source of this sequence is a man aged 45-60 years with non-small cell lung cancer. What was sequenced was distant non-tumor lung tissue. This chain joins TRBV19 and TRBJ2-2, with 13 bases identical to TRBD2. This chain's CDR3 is CASSIGLAGVVDTGELFF. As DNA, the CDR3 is TGTGCCAGTAGTATCGGACTAGCGGGAGTAGTGGACACCGGGGAGCTGTTTTTT. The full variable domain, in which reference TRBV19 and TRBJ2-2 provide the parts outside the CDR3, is DGGITQSPKYLFRKEGQNVTLSCEQNLNHDAMYWYRQDPGQGLRLIYYSQIVNDFQKGDIAEGYSVSREKKESFPLTVTSAQKNPTAFYLCASSIGLAGVVDTGELFFGEGSRLTVL.